A single sample gave rise to the 17 T cell receptor beta chains below, sequenced in a study of T-cell reconstitution after alpha-beta-depleted transplantation in children. Molecular barcoding with unique molecular identifiers was used for the TCRbeta library. In TCRdb, the PCR reads were re-called with MiXCR into one record per CDR3 protein. Of roughly 420,000 distinct CDR3 sequences in the sample, roughly 17% are singletons; the top ten hold over 25%. The sample in question was PBMCs, mostly from graft donor cells, obtained 360 days after TCRalphabeta/CD19-depleted stem cell transplant. The source of these receptors is a boy in the first two years of life who had a stem cell transplant for Wiskott-Aldrich syndrome, so the T cells may come from the graft donor.

This clonotype was seen only a few times. The chain is built from TRBV6-1 and TRBJ2-1; 9 bases map to TRBD2. With 4 bases clipped from V and 9 bases from J, the junction kept 10 bases outside the gene matches. The length of the CDR3 is 15 residues. CDR1 is MNHNS and CDR2 is SASEGT in the germline V gene. CDR3 nucleotide sequence: TGTGCCAGCAGTGCCGGGACTAGCCCAGTAGGTGAGCAGTTCTTC. Protein: CASSAGTSPVGEQFF.

This sequence joins TRBV4-1 and TRBJ1-1, with D perhaps matching TRBD1 (6 bases). CDR1 is MGHRA, CDR2 YSYEKL, per germline. The CDR3 sequence is 15 residues long. Deletions cut 1 base from V and 7 bases from J, with 16 bases between. The CDR3 sequence: CASSQVFHRVGEAFF. The CDR3, as DNA: TGCGCCAGCAGCCAAGTTTTTCACAGGGTGGGTGAAGCTTTCTTT.

The J gene is TRBJ2-3, the V gene TRBV5-1, with 13 bases that match TRBD2. CDR1 and CDR2 (germline): SGHRS, YFSETQ. There are 16 residues in the CDR3. V dropped 1 base and J dropped 6; count of bases not matched to a gene: 5. The CDR3 region has the DNA TGCGCCAGCAGCTTGACGACTAGCGGGGGGCAGGATACGCAGTATTTT. As protein: CASSLTTSGGQDTQYF. The whole variable domain, remainder taken from reference TRBV5-1 and TRBJ2-3, is KAGVTQTPRYLIKTRGQQVTLSCSPISGHRSVSWYQQTPGQGLQFLFEYFSETQRNKGNFPGRFSGRQFSNSRSEMNVSTLELGDSALYLCASSLTTSGGQDTQYFGPGTRLTVL.

About this clonotype itself: This CDR3 fails to terminate in the conserved phenylalanine or tryptophan, so it likely reflects a read error. The chain joins TRBV5-6 to TRBJ1-6; D is ambiguous. V was trimmed by 2 bases and J by 10 bases, leaving 16 bases between them. This CDR3 comprises 15 residues. CDR1 is SGHDT and CDR2 is YYEEEE in the germline V gene. Here the CDR3 reads CASSLLILRESPLHS. DNA for the CDR3: TGTGCCAGCAGCTTACTGATCCTGAGGGAGTCACCCCTCCACTCT.

On this clonotype itself: One end of the junction is discordant with germline, which a read error may explain. This chain links TRBV24-1 with TRBJ1-5; D gene uncertain. This CDR3 contains 13 residues. CDR1 and CDR2 from the germline V gene are KGHDR and SFDVKD. CDR3 sequence (DNA): TGTGCCACCAGTGATATTCCCGGGCCGGCCAAGTATTTT. Its translation: CATSDIPGPAKYF.

The chain is built from TRBV30 and TRBJ2-4; possibly TRBD1 for D (6 bases). CDR1 is GTSNPN and CDR2 is SVGIG in the germline V gene (reference sequence). V lost 7 bases, J lost 6 bases, and 13 bases lay in between. The CDR3 is 12 residues long. The CDR3 DNA sequence: TGTGCCTTAAGGTCCAGGGGAAACATTCAGTACTTC. Protein sequence: CALRSRGNIQYF.

CDR3 sequence reads: CASSLGTGLAQYF. The CDR3 region has the DNA TGTGCCAGCAGTTTAGGGACAGGTTTGGCGCAGTACTTC. J is TRBJ2-7 and V is TRBV12-3 or TRBV12-4, with 7 bases lining up with TRBD1. This CDR3 region has 13 residues. Trimming at V came to 1 base and at J to 9 bases, leaving 6 bases not matched to a gene.

This clonotype has a count of ten or more. The chain recombines TRBV12-3 or TRBV12-4 with TRBJ2-7; possibly TRBD2 for D (5 bases). The V and J ends lost 3 bases and 7 bases respectively, with 10 bases between them. The CDR3 loop spans 12 amino acids. CDR3 DNA sequence: TGTGCCAGCAGTTTCGGTTGGAGGGAGCAGTACTTC. This encodes CASSFGWREQYF.

In this sample, this clonotype turned up a few times. The chain uses TRBV7-2 and TRBJ2-1, with unresolved D. The V gene's germline CDR1 is SGHTA and CDR2 FQGNSA. This CDR3 spans 12 amino acids. V was shortened by 3 bases and J by 7 bases, with 7 bases between the two germline ends. The CDR3 DNA sequence: TGTGCCAGCAGCTTTATAGAGAATGAGCAGTTCTTC. Amino acid sequence: CASSFIENEQFF.

The rearrangement joins TRBV4-1 to TRBJ2-3, with 12 bases identical to TRBD2. V lost 4 bases and J lost 3; bases outside the gene matches: 5. CDR1 and CDR2 (germline): MGHRA, YSYEKL. This CDR3 contains 16 residues. The CDR3, as DNA: TGCGCCAGCAGCCTGACTAGCGGGAGTCGTACAGATACGCAGTATTTT. This gives the protein CASSLTSGSRTDTQYF.

The chain carries TRBV7-6 and TRBJ2-3, with 7 bases aligning to TRBD2. J lost 9 bases, V lost 4 bases, and 4 bases had no gene match. From germline, CDR1 is SGHVS and CDR2 FNYEAQ. This CDR3 spans 12 amino acids. CDR3 DNA: TGTGCCAGCAGCTACGGACTAGGGACGCAGTATTTT. Translating gives CASSYGLGTQYF. Filled out from reference TRBV7-6 and TRBJ2-3, the complete variable domain reads GAGVSQSPRYKVTKRGQDVALRCDPISGHVSLYWYRQALGQGPEFLTYFNYEAQQDKSGLPNDRFSAERPEGSISTLTIQRTEQRDSAMYRCASSYGLGTQYFGPGTRLTVL.

The J gene is TRBJ2-7, the V gene TRBV29-1; D possibly uses TRBD1 or TRBD2 (6 bases each). Trimming took off 4 bases at V and 2 bases at J, with 12 bases between the two ends. The CDR3 has 13 residues. CDR1 is SQVTM, CDR2 ANQGSEA, per germline. The CDR3 reads CSVVGGRTYEQYF. The CDR3 DNA sequence: TGCAGCGTTGTCGGGGGCCGTACCTACGAGCAGTACTTC.

The chain recombines TRBV20-1 with TRBJ1-1; 9 bases are shared with TRBD1. After removal of 5 bases from V and 4 bases from J, the junction contained 5 bases not matched to a gene. Germline V gene data show CDR1 as DFQATT and CDR2 as SNEGSKA (reference sequence). CDR3 size: 13 residues. CDR3 protein: CSAWDREGTEAFF. In nucleotides, the CDR3 is TGCAGTGCTTGGGACAGGGAGGGCACTGAAGCTTTCTTT.

This clonotype showed up just once. This chain uses TRBV4-3 with TRBJ2-3; D remains unclear. Germline CDR1 reads LGHNA; CDR2 reads YSLEER. V was shortened by 4 bases and J by 3 bases, with 14 bases between the two germline ends. The CDR3 has 15 amino acids. The CDR3 loop reads CASSPFRKGTDTQYF. In DNA, the CDR3 is TGCGCCAGCAGCCCCTTCAGGAAGGGTACAGATACGCAGTATTTT.

This chain links TRBV5-1 with TRBJ2-1; D unclear. The V gene's germline CDR1 is SGHRS and CDR2 YFSETQ. V was cut by 4 bases and J by 0 bases, with 14 bases left in between. The CDR3 contains 16 residues. For the CDR3, the DNA is TGCGCCAGCAGCCGAAGGCAGTTTAGCTCCTACAATGAGCAGTTCTTC. It translates to CASSRRQFSSYNEQFF.

This clonotype came up a few times. The chain joins TRBV12-3 or TRBV12-4 to TRBJ2-1, with TRBD2 matching over 10 bases. J was trimmed by 6 bases and V by 7 bases; bases with no gene match: 6. CDR3 length equals 14 residues. CDR3 residues: CASTSGLAANEQFF. In DNA, the CDR3 is TGTGCCAGCACCTCCGGACTAGCGGCCAATGAGCAGTTCTTC.

The chain couples TRBV10-3 to TRBJ2-3; 8 bases fit TRBD2. Germline V gene lookup returns CDR1 ENHRY and CDR2 SYGVKD. CDR3 length: 12 residues. V trimming: 6 bases; J trimming: 5 bases; junction bases outside the gene matches: 1. The CDR3, as DNA: TGTGCCATCAGGGGGACTAGAGATACGCAGTATTTT. Protein product: CAIRGTRDTQYF.